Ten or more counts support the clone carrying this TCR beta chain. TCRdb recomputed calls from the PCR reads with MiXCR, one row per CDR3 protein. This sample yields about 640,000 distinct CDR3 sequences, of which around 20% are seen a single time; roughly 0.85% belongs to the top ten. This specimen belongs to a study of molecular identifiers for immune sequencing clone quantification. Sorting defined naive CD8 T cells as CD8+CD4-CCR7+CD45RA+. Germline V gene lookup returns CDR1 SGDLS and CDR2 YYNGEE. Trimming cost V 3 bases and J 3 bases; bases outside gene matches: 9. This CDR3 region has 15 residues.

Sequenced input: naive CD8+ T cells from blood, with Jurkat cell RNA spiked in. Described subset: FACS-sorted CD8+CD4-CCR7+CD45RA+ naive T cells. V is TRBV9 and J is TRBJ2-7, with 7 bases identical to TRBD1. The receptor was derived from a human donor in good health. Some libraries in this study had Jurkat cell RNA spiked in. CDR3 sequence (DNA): TGTGCCAGCAGCGGGGGGACAGCCGCCCTCTACGAGCAGTACTTC. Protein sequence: CASSGGTAALYEQYF.